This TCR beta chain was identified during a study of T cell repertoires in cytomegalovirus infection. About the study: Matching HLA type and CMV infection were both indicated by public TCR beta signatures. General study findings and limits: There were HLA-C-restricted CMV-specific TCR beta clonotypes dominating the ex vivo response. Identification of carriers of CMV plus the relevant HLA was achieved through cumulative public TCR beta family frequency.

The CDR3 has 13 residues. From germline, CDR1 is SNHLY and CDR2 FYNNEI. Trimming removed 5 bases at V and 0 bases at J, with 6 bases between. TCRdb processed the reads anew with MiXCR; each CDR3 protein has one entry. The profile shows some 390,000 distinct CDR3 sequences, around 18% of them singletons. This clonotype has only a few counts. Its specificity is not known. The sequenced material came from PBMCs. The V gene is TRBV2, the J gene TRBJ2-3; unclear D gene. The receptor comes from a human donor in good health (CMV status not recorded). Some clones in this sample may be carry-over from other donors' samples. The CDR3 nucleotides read TGTGCCAGCAGTACAGAGAGCACAGATACGCAGTATTTT. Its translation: CASSTESTDTQYF.